This T cell receptor (beta chain) was identified during a study of T cell responses to AZD1222 COVID-19 vaccine. General study findings and limits: Repertoire sampling happened only post peak T cell response. Baseline serology detected seropositivity in only 6 or 7 AZD1222 recipients. Two doses of AZD1222 preceded a rise in Spike-specific TCR breadth and depth. Possibly, clonal diversity was underestimated; donors were largely white British and included more females.

Germline V gene data show CDR1 as MNHEY and CDR2 as SMNVEV (reference sequence). The CDR3 is 13 amino acids. V lost 0 bases to trimming and J lost 7 bases, with 7 bases between them. As to this clone: Its antigen is still unknown.

The assay was immunoSEQ multiplex PCR, and TCRdb's table has in-frame clones only and misses some. The sample holds approximately 93,000 clones, around 91% seen once. The V gene is TRBV27, the J gene TRBJ1-5; D call uncertain. The receptor was isolated from an adult who received the AZD1222 COVID-19 vaccine. The sequences come from peripheral blood, collected 28 days after the second AZD1222 dose. The CDR3 coding sequence is TGTGCCAGCAGTTTATCCCCCTGGCAGCCCCAGCATTTT. Translation gives CASSLSPWQPQHF.